Each of the 3 T cell receptor beta chains below was sequenced from the same sample in a study of blood T cells in healthy people across ages. PCR was performed a second time for roughly 7 to 11 cycles using a sample-barcoded 5' primer and a J-beta primer mix. TCRdb re-called the 5' RACE reads with MiXCR, one entry per CDR3 protein. The table has 380,000 or so distinct CDR3 sequences, over 45% seen once. Source material: blood. The receptors derive from a man aged 55 to 70 in good health.

As concerns this clonotype: One end of the junction is discordant with germline, which a read error may explain. The gene calls are TRBV20-1 and TRBJ2-7; D is undetermined. Germline CDR1 and CDR2: DFQATT and SNEGSKA (reference sequence). This CDR3 has 12 amino acids. The CDR3 loop is CSARPGSVERYF. For the CDR3, the DNA is TGCAGTGCTAGGCCCGGGTCGGTCGAGCGGTACTTC.

This sequence joins TRBV20-1 and TRBJ2-1; possible D gene TRBD2, 6 bases. The CDR3 loop spans 12 amino acids. V was clipped by 0 bases and J by 12 bases, with 12 bases between them. Germline CDR1 is DFQATT and CDR2 is SNEGSKA (reference sequence). CDR3 loop: CSARDLAEGQFF. CDR3 DNA sequence: TGCAGTGCTAGAGATTTAGCGGAGGGGCAGTTCTTC.

The chain uses TRBV2 and TRBJ2-7, with 7 positions matching TRBD1. The CDR3 is made up of 16 amino acids. The germline V gene encodes CDR1 SNHLY and CDR2 FYNNEI. Germline trimming cut 0 bases from V and 6 bases from J; bases unmatched to any gene: 11. CDR3 sequence: CASSEAGTDSGGEQYF. The CDR3 coding sequence is TGTGCCAGCAGTGAAGCGGGTACAGATTCAGGGGGCGAGCAGTACTTC.